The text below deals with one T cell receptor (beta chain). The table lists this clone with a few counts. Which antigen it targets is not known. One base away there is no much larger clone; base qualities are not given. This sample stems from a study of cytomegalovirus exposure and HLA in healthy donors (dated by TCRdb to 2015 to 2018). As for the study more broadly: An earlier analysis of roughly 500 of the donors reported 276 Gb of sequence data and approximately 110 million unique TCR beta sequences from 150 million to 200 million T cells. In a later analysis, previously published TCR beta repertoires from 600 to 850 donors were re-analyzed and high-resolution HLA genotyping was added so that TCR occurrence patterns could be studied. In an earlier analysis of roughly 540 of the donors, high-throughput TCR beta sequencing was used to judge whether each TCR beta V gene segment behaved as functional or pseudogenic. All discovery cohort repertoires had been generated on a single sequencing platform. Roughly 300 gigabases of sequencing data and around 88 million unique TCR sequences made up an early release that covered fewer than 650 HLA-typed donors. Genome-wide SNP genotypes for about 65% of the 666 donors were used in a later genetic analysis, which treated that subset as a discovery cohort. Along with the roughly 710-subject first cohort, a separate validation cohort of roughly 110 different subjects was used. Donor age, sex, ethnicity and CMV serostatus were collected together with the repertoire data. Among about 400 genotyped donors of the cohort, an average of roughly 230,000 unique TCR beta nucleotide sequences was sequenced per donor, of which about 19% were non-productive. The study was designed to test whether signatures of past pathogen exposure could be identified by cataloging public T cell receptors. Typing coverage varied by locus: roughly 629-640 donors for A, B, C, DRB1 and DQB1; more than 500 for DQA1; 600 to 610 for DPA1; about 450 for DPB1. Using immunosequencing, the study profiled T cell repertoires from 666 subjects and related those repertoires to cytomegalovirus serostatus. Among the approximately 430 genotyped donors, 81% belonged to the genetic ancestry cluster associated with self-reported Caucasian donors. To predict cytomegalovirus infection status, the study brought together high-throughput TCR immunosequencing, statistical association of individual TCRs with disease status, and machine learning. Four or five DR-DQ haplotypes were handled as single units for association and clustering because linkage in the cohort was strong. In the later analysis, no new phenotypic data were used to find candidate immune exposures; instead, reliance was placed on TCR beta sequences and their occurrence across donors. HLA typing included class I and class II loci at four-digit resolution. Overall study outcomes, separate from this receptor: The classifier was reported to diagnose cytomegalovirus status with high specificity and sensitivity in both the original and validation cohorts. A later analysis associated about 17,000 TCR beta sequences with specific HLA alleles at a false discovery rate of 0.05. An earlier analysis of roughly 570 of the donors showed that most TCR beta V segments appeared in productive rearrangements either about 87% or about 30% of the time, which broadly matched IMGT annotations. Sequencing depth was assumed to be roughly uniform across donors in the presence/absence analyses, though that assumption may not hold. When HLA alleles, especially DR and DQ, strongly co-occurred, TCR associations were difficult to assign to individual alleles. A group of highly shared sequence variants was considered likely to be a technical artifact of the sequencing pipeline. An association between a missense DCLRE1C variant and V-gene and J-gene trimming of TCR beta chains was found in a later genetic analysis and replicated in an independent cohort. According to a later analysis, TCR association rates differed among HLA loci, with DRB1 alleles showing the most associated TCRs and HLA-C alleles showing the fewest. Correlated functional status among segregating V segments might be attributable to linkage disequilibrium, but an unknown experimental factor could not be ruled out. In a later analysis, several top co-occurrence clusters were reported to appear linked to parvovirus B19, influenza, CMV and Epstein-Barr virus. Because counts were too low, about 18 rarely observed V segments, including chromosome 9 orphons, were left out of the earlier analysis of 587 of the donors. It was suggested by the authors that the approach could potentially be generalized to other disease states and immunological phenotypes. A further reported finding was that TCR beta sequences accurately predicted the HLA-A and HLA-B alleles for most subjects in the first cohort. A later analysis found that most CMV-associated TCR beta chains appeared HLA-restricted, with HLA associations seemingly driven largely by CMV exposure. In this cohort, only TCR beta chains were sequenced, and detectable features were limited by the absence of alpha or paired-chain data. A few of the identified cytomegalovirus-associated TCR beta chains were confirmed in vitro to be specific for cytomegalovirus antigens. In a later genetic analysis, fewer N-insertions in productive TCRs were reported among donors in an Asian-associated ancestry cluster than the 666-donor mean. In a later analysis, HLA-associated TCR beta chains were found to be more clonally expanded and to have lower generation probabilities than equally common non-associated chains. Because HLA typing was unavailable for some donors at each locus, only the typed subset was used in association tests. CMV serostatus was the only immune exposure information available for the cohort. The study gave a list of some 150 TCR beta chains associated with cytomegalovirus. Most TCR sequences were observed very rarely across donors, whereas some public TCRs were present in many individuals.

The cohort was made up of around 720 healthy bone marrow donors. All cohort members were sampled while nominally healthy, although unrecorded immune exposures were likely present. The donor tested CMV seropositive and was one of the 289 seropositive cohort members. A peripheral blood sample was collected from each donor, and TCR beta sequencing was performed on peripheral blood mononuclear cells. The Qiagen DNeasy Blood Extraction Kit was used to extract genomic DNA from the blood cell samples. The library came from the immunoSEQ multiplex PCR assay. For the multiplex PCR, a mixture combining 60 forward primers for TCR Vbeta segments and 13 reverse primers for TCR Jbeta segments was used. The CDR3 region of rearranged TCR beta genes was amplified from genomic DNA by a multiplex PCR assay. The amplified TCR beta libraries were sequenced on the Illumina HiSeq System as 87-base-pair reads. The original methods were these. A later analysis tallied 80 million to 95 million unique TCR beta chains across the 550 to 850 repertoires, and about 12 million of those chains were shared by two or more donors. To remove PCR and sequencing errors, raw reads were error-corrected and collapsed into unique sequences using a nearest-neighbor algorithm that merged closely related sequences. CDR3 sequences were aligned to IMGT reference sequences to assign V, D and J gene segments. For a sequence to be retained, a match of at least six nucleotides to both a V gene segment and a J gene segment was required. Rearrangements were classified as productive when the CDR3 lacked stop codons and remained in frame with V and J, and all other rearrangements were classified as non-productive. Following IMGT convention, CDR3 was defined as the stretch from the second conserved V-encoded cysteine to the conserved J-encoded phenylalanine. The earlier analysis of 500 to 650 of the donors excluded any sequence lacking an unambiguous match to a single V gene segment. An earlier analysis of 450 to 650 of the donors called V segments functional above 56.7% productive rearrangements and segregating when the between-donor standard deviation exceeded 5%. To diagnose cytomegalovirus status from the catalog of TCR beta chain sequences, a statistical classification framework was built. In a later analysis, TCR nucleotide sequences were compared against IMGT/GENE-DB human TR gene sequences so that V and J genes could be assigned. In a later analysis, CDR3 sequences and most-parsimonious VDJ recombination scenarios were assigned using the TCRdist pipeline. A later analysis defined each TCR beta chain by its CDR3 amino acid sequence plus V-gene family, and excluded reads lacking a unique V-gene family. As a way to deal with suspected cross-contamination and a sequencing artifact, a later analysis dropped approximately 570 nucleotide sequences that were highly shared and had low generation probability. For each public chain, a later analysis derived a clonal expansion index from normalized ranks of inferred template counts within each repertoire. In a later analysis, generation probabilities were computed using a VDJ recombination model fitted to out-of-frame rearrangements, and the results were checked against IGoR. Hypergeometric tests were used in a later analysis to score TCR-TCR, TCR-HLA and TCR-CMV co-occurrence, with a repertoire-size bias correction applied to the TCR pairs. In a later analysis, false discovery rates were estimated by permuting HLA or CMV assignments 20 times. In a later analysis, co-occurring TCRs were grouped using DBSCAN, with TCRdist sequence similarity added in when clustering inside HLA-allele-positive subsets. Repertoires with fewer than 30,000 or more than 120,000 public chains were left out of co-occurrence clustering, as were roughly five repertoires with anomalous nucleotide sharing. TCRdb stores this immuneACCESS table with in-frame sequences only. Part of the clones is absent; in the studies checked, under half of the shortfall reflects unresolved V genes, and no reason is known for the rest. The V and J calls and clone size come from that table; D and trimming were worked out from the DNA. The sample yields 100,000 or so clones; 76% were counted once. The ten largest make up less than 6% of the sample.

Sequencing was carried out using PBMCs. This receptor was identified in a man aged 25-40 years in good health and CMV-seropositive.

The DNA sequence follows: TGTGCCAGTAGTATCTACGGCAGGTGGGTGAACACTGAAGCTTTCTTT. Translated, this is CASSIYGRWVNTEAFF. The rearrangement combines TRBV19 with TRBJ1-1, with the D gene not confidently named. CDR1 and CDR2 (LNHDA, SQIVND) derive from the germline V gene (reference sequence). CDR3 length: 16 amino acids, cysteine to phenylalanine. This entry keeps only the CDR3 DNA: 48 bases, framed from base 1. V and J are truncated by 3 bases and 0 bases respectively, leaving an intervening sequence of 14 bases.